Listed below are T cell receptor beta chains from one sample, sequenced in a study of blood T cell repertoires in COVID-19. The data were produced by immunoSEQ multiplex PCR, yet TCRdb's version contains in-frame clones alone and is incomplete. The data contain about 270,000 clones, roughly 86% of them singletons. Material for sequencing was peripheral blood. The receptor source for this set is a middle-aged man who had recovered from COVID-19. Each CDR3 is given with its conserved first and last residue. A D gene is named only where the DNA matches it firmly. The size of a clone is reported for some rows only, either as once, few or many, or as a class for expanded clones.

J gene | clone size | D gene | V gene | CDR3 protein | CDR3 DNA
TRBJ1-2 | . | TRBD1 | TRBV19 | CASSMGSGQGGYGYTF | TGTGCCAGTAGTATGGGTTCCGGACAGGGGGGATACGGCTACACCTTC
TRBJ2-7 | once | . | TRBV6-6 | CASSLQGGDREQYF | TGTGCCAGCAGTTTACAGGGGGGGGACCGCGAGCAGTACTTC
TRBJ2-7 | few | . | TRBV27 | CASSLTGSYEQYF | TGTGCCAGCAGTTTAACAGGGTCCTACGAGCAGTACTTC
TRBJ2-7 | . | TRBD1 | TRBV5-6 | CASSLGQGATYEQYF | TGTGCCAGCAGCTTGGGTCAGGGGGCAACCTACGAGCAGTACTTC
TRBJ2-5 | . | TRBD2 | TRBV5-8 | CASSPGTRRETQYF | TGTGCCAGCAGCCCCGGGACTAGACGCGAGACCCAGTACTTC
TRBJ1-1 | . | TRBD1 | TRBV5-6 | CASSLNLFGQGNTEAFF | TGTGCCAGCAGCTTGAATCTGTTCGGACAGGGGAACACTGAAGCTTTCTTT
TRBJ2-1 | few | TRBD2 | TRBV6-5 | CASRRGLAGGNEQFF | TGTGCCAGCAGACGAGGACTAGCGGGAGGGAATGAGCAGTTCTTC
TRBJ1-2 | once | . | TRBV6-4 | CASSPSGALNYGYTF | TGTGCCAGCAGCCCCTCAGGGGCCCTAAACTATGGCTACACCTTC
TRBJ2-7 | . | TRBD2 | TRBV5-5 | CASSWAGVSYEQYF | TGTGCCAGCAGCTGGGCGGGGGTCTCCTACGAGCAGTACTTC
TRBJ2-1 | . | TRBD1 | TRBV3-1/TRBV3-2 | CASSPNAETGGFVSSYNEQFF | TGTGCCAGCAGCCCCAATGCCGAGACAGGGGGTTTCGTTAGCTCCTACAATGAGCAGTTCTTC
TRBJ1-5 | . | . | TRBV27 | CASRPHEWNQPQHF | TGTGCCAGCAGGCCGCATGAGTGGAATCAGCCCCAGCATTTT
TRBJ2-7 | . | TRBD2 | TRBV20-1 | CSATHGGGEYF | TGCAGTGCTACACACGGCGGGGGGGAGTACTTC
TRBJ2-2 | . | . | TRBV7-6 | CASSSGITGELFF | TGTGCCAGCAGCTCAGGGATCACCGGGGAGCTGTTTTTT
TRBJ1-6 | . | . | TRBV19 | CASTKQADNSPLHF | TGTGCCAGTACCAAGCAGGCCGATAATTCACCCCTCCACTTT
TRBJ2-5 | . | TRBD2 | TRBV6-5 | CASSYIAGGKTQYF | TGTGCCAGCAGTTATATCGCGGGAGGGAAGACCCAGTACTTC
TRBJ1-1 | . | TRBD1 | TRBV4-1 | CASSPPGTAMNTEAFF | TGCGCCAGCAGCCCTCCCGGGACAGCGATGAACACTGAAGCTTTCTTT
TRBJ2-7 | . | . | TRBV15 | CATSRDPLWQGRRYEQYF | TGTGCCACCAGCAGAGATCCCCTATGGCAGGGGCGAAGGTACGAGCAGTACTTC
TRBJ2-2 | once | TRBD2 | TRBV27 | CASRETSVAGELFF | TGTGCCAGCAGGGAGACTAGCGTCGCCGGGGAGCTGTTTTTT
TRBJ2-3 | . | TRBD2 | TRBV11-3 | CASSLGAGAGSTDTQYF | TGTGCCAGCAGCTTAGGGGCTGGAGCGGGGAGCACAGATACGCAGTATTTT
TRBJ1-4 | . | TRBD1 | TRBV5-1 | CASRPTGTVDEKLFF | TGCGCCAGCAGACCTACCGGGACAGTAGATGAAAAACTGTTTTTT
TRBJ1-6 | . | TRBD1 | TRBV2 | CASSVGQANSPLHF | TGTGCCAGCAGCGTGGGACAGGCAAATTCACCCCTCCACTTT
TRBJ2-7 | . | TRBD2 | TRBV5-6 | CATRLAGFYEQYF | TGTGCCACTCGACTAGCGGGGTTCTACGAGCAGTACTTC
TRBJ2-7 | . | TRBD2 | TRBV4-2 | CASSQALAGRYEQYF | TGTGCCAGCAGCCAAGCCCTAGCGGGGAGATACGAGCAGTACTTC
TRBJ2-1 | . | TRBD2 | TRBV7-2 | CASRLSGSSYNEQFF | TGTGCCAGCAGGCTTAGCGGGAGCTCCTACAATGAGCAGTTCTTC
TRBJ2-7 | . | TRBD2 | TRBV6-2/TRBV6-3 | CASSPPASGGVAEQYF | TGTGCCAGCAGCCCTCCTGCTAGCGGAGGGGTAGCCGAGCAGTACTTC
TRBJ2-4 | . | TRBD2 | TRBV27 | CASSLSQRGPGYF | TGTGCCAGCAGTTTATCTCAGCGGGGGCCCGGGTACTTC
TRBJ2-1 | . | . | TRBV5-1 | CASAKGGAPYNEQFF | TGCGCCAGCGCCAAAGGGGGGGCGCCCTACAATGAGCAGTTCTTC
TRBJ2-2 | . | TRBD1 | TRBV5-1 | CASSLDPTGGAGGELFF | TGCGCCAGCAGCTTGGACCCCACAGGGGGCGCAGGCGGGGAGCTGTTTTTT
TRBJ1-2 | . | TRBD1 | TRBV6-2/TRBV6-3 | CASSYDRAIGGYTF | TGTGCCAGCAGTTATGACAGGGCTATCGGAGGCTACACCTTC